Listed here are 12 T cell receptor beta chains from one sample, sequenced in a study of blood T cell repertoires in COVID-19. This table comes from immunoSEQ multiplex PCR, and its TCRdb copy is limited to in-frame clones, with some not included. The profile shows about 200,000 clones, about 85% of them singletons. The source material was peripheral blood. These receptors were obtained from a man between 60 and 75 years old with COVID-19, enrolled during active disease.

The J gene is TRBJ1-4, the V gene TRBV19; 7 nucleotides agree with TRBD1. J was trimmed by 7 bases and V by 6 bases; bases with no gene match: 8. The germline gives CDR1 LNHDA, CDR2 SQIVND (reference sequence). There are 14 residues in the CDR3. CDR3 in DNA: TGTGCCAGTAGCCTATTGACAGGGACTGAAAAACTGTTTTTT. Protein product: CASSLLTGTEKLFF. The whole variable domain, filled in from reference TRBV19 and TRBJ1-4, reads DGGITQSPKYLFRKEGQNVTLSCEQNLNHDAMYWYRQDPGQGLRLIYYSQIVNDFQKGDIAEGYSVSREKKESFPLTVTSAQKNPTAFYLCASSLLTGTEKLFFGSGTQLSVL.

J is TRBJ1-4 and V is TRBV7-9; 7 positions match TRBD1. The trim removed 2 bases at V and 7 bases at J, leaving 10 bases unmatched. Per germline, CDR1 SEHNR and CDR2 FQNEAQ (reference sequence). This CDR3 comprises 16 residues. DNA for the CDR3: TGTGCCAGCAGCTTAAGAGGGGCGGGACAGACTGAAAAACTGTTTTTT. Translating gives CASSLRGAGQTEKLFF.

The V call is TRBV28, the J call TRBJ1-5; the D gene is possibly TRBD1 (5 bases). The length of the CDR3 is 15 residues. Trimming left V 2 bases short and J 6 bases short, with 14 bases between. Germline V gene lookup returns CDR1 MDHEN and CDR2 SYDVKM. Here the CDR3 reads CASSLPGPESQPQHF. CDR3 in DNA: TGTGCCAGCAGTTTACCAGGGCCAGAGAGTCAGCCCCAGCATTTT.

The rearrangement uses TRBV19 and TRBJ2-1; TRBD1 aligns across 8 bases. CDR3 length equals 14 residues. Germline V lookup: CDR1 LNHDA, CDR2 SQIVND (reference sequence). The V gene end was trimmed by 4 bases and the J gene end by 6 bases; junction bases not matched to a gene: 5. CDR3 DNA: TGTGCCAGTAGTACGGACAGGGATGGCAATGAGCAGTTCTTC. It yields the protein CASSTDRDGNEQFF. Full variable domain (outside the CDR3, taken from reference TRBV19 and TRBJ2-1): DGGITQSPKYLFRKEGQNVTLSCEQNLNHDAMYWYRQDPGQGLRLIYYSQIVNDFQKGDIAEGYSVSREKKESFPLTVTSAQKNPTAFYLCASSTDRDGNEQFFGPGTRLTVL.

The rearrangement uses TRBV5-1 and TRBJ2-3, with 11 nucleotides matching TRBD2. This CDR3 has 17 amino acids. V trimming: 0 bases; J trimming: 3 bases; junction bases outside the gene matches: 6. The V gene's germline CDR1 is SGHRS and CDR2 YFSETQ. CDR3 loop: CASSLEGASGRTDTQYF. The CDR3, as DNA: TGCGCCAGCAGCTTGGAAGGGGCTAGCGGGAGGACAGATACGCAGTATTTT.

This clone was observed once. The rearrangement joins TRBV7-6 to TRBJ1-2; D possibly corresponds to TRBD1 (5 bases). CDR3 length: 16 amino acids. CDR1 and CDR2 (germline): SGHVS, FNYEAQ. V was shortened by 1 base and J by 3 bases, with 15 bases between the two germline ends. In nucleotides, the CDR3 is TGTGCCAGCAGCTTAGGGAAAGGGGCCCATCACTATGGCTACACCTTC. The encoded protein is CASSLGKGAHHYGYTF.

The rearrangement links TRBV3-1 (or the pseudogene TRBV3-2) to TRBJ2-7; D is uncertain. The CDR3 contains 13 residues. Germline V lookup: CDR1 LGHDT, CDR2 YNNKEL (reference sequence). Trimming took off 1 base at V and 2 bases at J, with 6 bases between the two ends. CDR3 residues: CASSQASPYEQYF. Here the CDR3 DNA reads TGTGCCAGCAGCCAAGCATCCCCCTACGAGCAGTACTTC.

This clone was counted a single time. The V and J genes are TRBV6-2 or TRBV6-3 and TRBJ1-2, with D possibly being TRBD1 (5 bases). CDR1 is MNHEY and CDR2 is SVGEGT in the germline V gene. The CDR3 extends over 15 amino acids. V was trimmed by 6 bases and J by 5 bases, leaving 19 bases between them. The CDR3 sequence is CASSPNPGRVYGYTF. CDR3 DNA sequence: TGTGCCAGCAGCCCTAATCCGGGCAGGGTGTATGGCTACACCTTC.

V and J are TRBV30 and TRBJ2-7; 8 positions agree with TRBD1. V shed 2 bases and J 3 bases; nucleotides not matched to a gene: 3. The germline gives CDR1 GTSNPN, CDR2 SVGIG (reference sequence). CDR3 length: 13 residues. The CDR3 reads CAWSTGGHYEQYF. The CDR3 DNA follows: TGTGCCTGGAGTACAGGGGGTCACTACGAGCAGTACTTC. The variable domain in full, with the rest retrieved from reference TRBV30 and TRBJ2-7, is SQTIHQWPATLVQPVGSPLSLECTVEGTSNPNLYWYRQAAGRGLQLLFYSVGIGQISSEVPQNLSASRPQDRQFILSSKKLLLSDSGFYLCAWSTGGHYEQYFGPGTRLTVT.

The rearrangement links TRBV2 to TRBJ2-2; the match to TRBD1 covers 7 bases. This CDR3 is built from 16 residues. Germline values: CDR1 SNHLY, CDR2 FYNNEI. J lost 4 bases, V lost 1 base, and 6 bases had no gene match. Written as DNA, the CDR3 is TGTGCCAGCAGTGAAGGAGGGACAGCCGGCACCGGGGAGCTGTTTTTT. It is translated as CASSEGGTAGTGELFF.

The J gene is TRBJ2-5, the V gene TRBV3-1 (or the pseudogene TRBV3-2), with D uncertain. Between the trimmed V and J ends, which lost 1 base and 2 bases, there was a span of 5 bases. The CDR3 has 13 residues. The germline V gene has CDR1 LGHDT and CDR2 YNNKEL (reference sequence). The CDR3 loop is CASSQGQQETQYF. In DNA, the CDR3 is TGTGCCAGCAGCCAAGGGCAGCAAGAGACCCAGTACTTC.

Written as DNA, the CDR3 is TGTGCCAGCAGTCCGACTAGCGGGACCAGAAATGAGCAGTTCTTC. Translating it yields CASSPTSGTRNEQFF. The chain carries TRBV6-5 and TRBJ2-1; TRBD2 aligns across 11 bases. The CDR3 spans 15 residues. The V gene end was trimmed by 5 bases and the J gene end by 7 bases; junction bases not matched to a gene: 7. Per germline, CDR1 MNHEY and CDR2 SVGAGI.